Listed below are T cell receptor beta chains from one sample, sequenced in a study of cytomegalovirus exposure and HLA in healthy donors. TCRdb keeps only in-frame clones here, not all; method: immunoSEQ multiplex PCR. This table has about 130,000 clones, roughly 74% appearing once. Sequencing was carried out using PBMCs. The receptors originated from a man between 35 and 55 years old in good health and CMV-seronegative. Both conserved end residues are part of each CDR3. D genes are given only for firm matches. Some rows have no size entry. The others give once, few or many, or a class for an expanded clone.

V	D	J	size	DNA	CDR3
TRBV18	.	TRBJ2-1	.	TGTGCCAGCTCACCCCTGGTGGGGGGAGTGAATGAGCAGTTCTTC	CASSPLVGGVNEQFF
TRBV13	TRBD2	TRBJ2-5	.	TGTGCCAGCAGCTTATTTGGCGGGGGTCATGGAGAGACCCAGTACTTC	CASSLFGGGHGETQYF
TRBV6-5	TRBD1	TRBJ2-4	.	TGTGCCAGCAGTACAGGGGAAATTCAGTACTTC	CASSTGEIQYF
TRBV4-1	.	TRBJ1-5	.	TGCGCCAGCAGCTTAAGGGCGGGGGATAGACAGCCCCAGCATTTT	CASSLRAGDRQPQHF
TRBV19	.	TRBJ2-7	.	TGTGCCAGTAGTATAGGTCCATCCGAGCAGTACTTC	CASSIGPSEQYF
TRBV7-6	TRBD2	TRBJ2-7	.	TGTGCCAGCAGCTCATCTAGCGGGGGTTTCTACGAGCAGTACTTC	CASSSSSGGFYEQYF
TRBV2	.	TRBJ1-1	.	TGTGCCAGCAGGAGGTGGCAGAACACTGAAGCTTTCTTT	CASRRWQNTEAFF
TRBV7-3	.	TRBJ2-3	.	TGTGCCAGCAGCTTAAGAGGGCGGGGACCTTGGGCACCATATACGCAGTATTTT	CASSLRGRGPWAPYTQYF
TRBV29-1	TRBD2	TRBJ2-1	.	TGCAGCGTTCGGAGCGGGGCCTACAATGAGCAGTTCTTC	CSVRSGAYNEQFF
TRBV5-4	.	TRBJ2-3	once	TGTGCCTTAGCACGAGGCATGGATACGCAGTATTTT	CALARGMDTQYF
TRBV15	.	TRBJ1-1	.	TGTGCCACCACCTTGGACAGAAACACTGAAGCTTTCTTT	CATTLDRNTEAFF
TRBV19	TRBD1	TRBJ2-1	.	TGTGCCAGTAGTATAGCCGCAGGGGGCTCCTACAATGAGCAGTTCTTC	CASSIAAGGSYNEQFF
TRBV5-6	.	TRBJ2-7	few	TGTGCCAGCAGCAGGCCCGTGGGACAACGTGGGGAGCAGTACTTC	CASSRPVGQRGEQYF
TRBV28	.	TRBJ1-5	.	TGTGCCAGCGGCTATCAGCCCCAGCATTTT	CASGYQPQHF
TRBV27	.	TRBJ1-2	.	TGTGCCAGCAGCGTAGAGGTAGGACTTTATGGCTACACCTTC	CASSVEVGLYGYTF
TRBV18	TRBD1	TRBJ2-1	.	TGTGCCAGCTCCCCCCGGGACAGGGATAATGAGCAGTTCTTC	CASSPRDRDNEQFF
TRBV9	.	TRBJ1-5	.	TGTGCCAGCAGCGTGAAAGGGGGCAATCAGCCCCAGCATTTT	CASSVKGGNQPQHF
TRBV30	.	TRBJ1-2	.	TGTGCCTGGAGTGCGGGGGGCCCCGGTGACTACACCTTC	CAWSAGGPGDYTF
TRBV19	TRBD2	TRBJ2-1	.	TGTGCCAGTAAAAGTAGGACTAGCGGGGTCAATGAGCAGTTCTTC	CASKSRTSGVNEQFF
TRBV29-1	.	TRBJ1-1	.	TGCAGCGTTGAAGATCGGCGGACTGAAGCTTTCTTT	CSVEDRRTEAFF
TRBV7-9	.	TRBJ2-7	.	TGTTCCAGCAGCTTAGATTTCAGTTCCGGAGGGGAGCAGTACTTC	CSSSLDFSSGGEQYF
TRBV27	TRBD1	TRBJ2-7	.	TGTGCCAGCAGTTTAGACAGGGGCAACTACGAGCAGTACTTC	CASSLDRGNYEQYF
TRBV4-1	.	TRBJ1-1	.	TGCGCCAGCAGCCAGGCTACAGGGTTTTACACTGAAGCTTTCTTT	CASSQATGFYTEAFF
TRBV2	.	TRBJ2-7	few	TGTGCCAGCGATGAGGGCGTAGCCTACGAGCAGTACTTC	CASDEGVAYEQYF
TRBV2	TRBD1	TRBJ1-5	.	TGTGCCGGCTCTCTAGGGACAGTCAATCAGCCCCAGCATTTT	CAGSLGTVNQPQHF
TRBV7-9	.	TRBJ1-1	few	TGTGCCAGCAGCTTAGAGGGGGTAAGGGGCACTGAAGCTTTCTTT	CASSLEGVRGTEAFF
TRBV7-9	.	TRBJ1-1	.	TGTGCCAGCAGCTTATACAGGAACACTGAAGCTTTCTTT	CASSLYRNTEAFF
TRBV6-5	.	TRBJ2-7	few	TGTGCCAGTACGAAGGGGATCCGCTACGAGCAGTACTTC	CASTKGIRYEQYF
TRBV7-9	TRBD1	TRBJ2-4	few	TGTGCCAGCAGCTTAACGACAGGGCCCGGGAACATTCAGTACTTC	CASSLTTGPGNIQYF
TRBV19	.	TRBJ2-5	few	TGTGCCAGTAGTATAGATGCAGGGCGGGAGACCCAGTACTTC	CASSIDAGRETQYF
TRBV9	.	TRBJ2-7	.	TGTGCCAGCAGCCCATTCACAGACTCCTACGAGCAGTACTTC	CASSPFTDSYEQYF
TRBV19	.	TRBJ2-3	few	TGTGCCAGTAGTCGGACGGGACTCTTAGCGTCCACAGATACGCAGTATTTT	CASSRTGLLASTDTQYF
TRBV6-6	TRBD2	TRBJ2-1	once	TGTGCCAGCAGTTTAGCGGGGGGGCCGGTCAATGAGCAGTTCTTC	CASSLAGGPVNEQFF
TRBV4-3	.	TRBJ1-3	few	TGCGCCAGCAGTCCTGATGTAGGAGGATCTGGAAACACCATATATTTT	CASSPDVGGSGNTIYF
TRBV18	TRBD1	TRBJ1-2	.	TGTGCCAGCTCACCAGCAGGGGGATCGGAAGGCTACACCTTC	CASSPAGGSEGYTF
TRBV2	.	TRBJ2-3	.	TGTGCCAGCACTTACGCGGCAGATACGCAGTATTTT	CASTYAADTQYF
TRBV4-1	.	TRBJ1-2	few	TGCGCCAGCAGCCAAGGTCCCCCGTCGGACTATGGCTACACCTTC	CASSQGPPSDYGYTF
TRBV7-2	.	TRBJ1-5	.	TGTGCCAGCAGCTCAGGGGAGATGCTAAATCAGCCCCAGCATTTT	CASSSGEMLNQPQHF
TRBV9	TRBD2	TRBJ2-2	.	TGTGCCAGCAGCCGAGTGGGGACTAGAGACACCGGGGAGCTGTTTTTT	CASSRVGTRDTGELFF
TRBV7-9	TRBD1	TRBJ1-2	.	TGTGCCACCTCGACAGGGTCTGCCTATGGCTACACCTTC	CATSTGSAYGYTF
TRBV5-1	.	TRBJ1-3	once	TGCGCCAGCAGCTTAGGGGAAATCTCTGGAAACACCATATATTTT	CASSLGEISGNTIYF
TRBV14	.	TRBJ1-2	.	TGTGCCAGCAGCCGACTTGTAGACAGCATCCTATATGGCTACACCTTC	CASSRLVDSILYGYTF
TRBV30	.	TRBJ1-1	.	TGTGCCTGGAGACCGGTGGAGGGTGCGAGTATCACTGAAGCTTTCTTT	CAWRPVEGASITEAFF
TRBV5-6	TRBD1	TRBJ1-6	.	TGTGCCAGCAGCTTGGAAGGGGGCGCGTCACCCCTCCACTTT	CASSLEGGASPLHF
TRBV7-9	.	TRBJ2-3	once	TGTGCCAGCAGCTTACAGTGGCCAATCACAGATACGCAGTATTTT	CASSLQWPITDTQYF
TRBV5-6	TRBD1	TRBJ2-3	.	TGTGCCAGCACAGGGGGATTGATCACAGATACGCAGTATTTT	CASTGGLITDTQYF
TRBV19	TRBD1	TRBJ1-6	.	TGTGCCAGTAGTAGGGACAGGGGTTCACCCCTCCACTTT	CASSRDRGSPLHF
TRBV6-4	TRBD1	TRBJ1-2	.	TGTGCCAGCAGTGACTCGGCAGGGGGAGCGGGTGGCTACACCTTC	CASSDSAGGAGGYTF
TRBV11-3	.	TRBJ2-2	.	TGTGCCAGCAGCTTAGACGGGGGATCAAACACCGGGGAGCTGTTTTTT	CASSLDGGSNTGELFF
TRBV30	.	TRBJ2-2	.	TGTGCCTGGAGTATTGGGGGACTTAACACCGGGGAGCTGTTTTTT	CAWSIGGLNTGELFF
TRBV19	.	TRBJ2-7	.	TGTGCCAGTAGTCCTTGGGACACGGAAAATGAGCAGTACTTC	CASSPWDTENEQYF
TRBV7-6	.	TRBJ2-2	few	TGTGCCAGCAGCCCGGGACAGAACACCGGGGAGCTGTTTTTT	CASSPGQNTGELFF
TRBV7-8	TRBD1	TRBJ2-1	.	TGTGCCAGCAGCTACGACAGGGGCTCGTGGTTCTTC	CASSYDRGSWFF
TRBV7-9	TRBD1	TRBJ2-7	few	TGTTCCAGCAGCTTAGTACTGACAGGGGGCACCTACGAGCAGTACTTC	CSSSLVLTGGTYEQYF
TRBV6-1	.	TRBJ2-7	.	TGTGCCAGCAGCCAGACTAGGAGGGAGCAGTACTTC	CASSQTRREQYF
TRBV12-5	.	TRBJ2-2	.	TGTGCTAGTGGTCCAACAGACCCGACAGCCACCGGGGAGCTGTTTTTT	CASGPTDPTATGELFF